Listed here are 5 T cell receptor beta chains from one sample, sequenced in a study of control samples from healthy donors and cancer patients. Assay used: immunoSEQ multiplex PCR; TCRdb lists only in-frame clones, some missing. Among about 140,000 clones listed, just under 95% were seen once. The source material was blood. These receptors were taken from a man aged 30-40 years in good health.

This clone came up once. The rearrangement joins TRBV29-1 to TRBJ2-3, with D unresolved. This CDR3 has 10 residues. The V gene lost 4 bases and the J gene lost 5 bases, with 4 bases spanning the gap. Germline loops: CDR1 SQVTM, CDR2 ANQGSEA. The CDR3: CSVVRDTQYF. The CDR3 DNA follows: TGCAGCGTTGTGCGAGATACGCAGTATTTT.

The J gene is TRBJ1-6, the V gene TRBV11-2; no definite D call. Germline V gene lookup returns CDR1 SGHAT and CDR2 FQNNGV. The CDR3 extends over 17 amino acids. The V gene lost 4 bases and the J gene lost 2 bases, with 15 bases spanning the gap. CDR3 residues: CASSSPGGLTYNSPLHF. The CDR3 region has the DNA TGTGCCAGCAGCTCCCCCGGAGGGCTAACCTATAATTCACCCCTCCACTTT. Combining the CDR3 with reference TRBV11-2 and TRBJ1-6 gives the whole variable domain EAGVAQSPRYKIIEKRQSVAFWCNPISGHATLYWYQQILGQGPKLLIQFQNNGVVDDSQLPKDRFSAERLKGVDSTLKIQPAKLEDSAVYLCASSSPGGLTYNSPLHFGNGTRLTVT.

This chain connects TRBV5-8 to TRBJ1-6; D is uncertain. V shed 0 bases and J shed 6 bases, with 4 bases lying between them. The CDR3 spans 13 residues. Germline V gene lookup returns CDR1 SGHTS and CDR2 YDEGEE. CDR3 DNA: TGTGCCAGCAGCTTGGGCTTTAATTCACCCCTCCACTTT. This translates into CASSLGFNSPLHF.

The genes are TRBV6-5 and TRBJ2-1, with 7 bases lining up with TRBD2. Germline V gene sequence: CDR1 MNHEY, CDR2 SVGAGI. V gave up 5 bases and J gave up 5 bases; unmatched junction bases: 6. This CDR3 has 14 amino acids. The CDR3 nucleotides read TGTGCCAGCAGTCCTGGACTAGAAAACAATGAGCAGTTCTTC. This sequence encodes CASSPGLENNEQFF.

CDR3 nucleotide sequence: TGTGCCAGCAGTTTCAGGGGAAACTATGGCTACACCTTC. It codes for CASSFRGNYGYTF. The chain joins TRBV6-5 to TRBJ1-2, with D maybe TRBD1 (6 bases). The CDR3 contains 13 residues. The germline V and J ends were trimmed by 4 bases and 2 bases, with 8 bases remaining between them. CDR1 and CDR2 (germline): MNHEY, SVGAGI.